The 7 T cell receptor beta chains below all came from one sample that was sequenced in a study of T cell repertoires in cytomegalovirus infection. TCRdb re-called the reads with MiXCR, one entry per CDR3 protein. In the table there are around 530,000 distinct CDR3 sequences, roughly 29% of which are singletons. The sequenced sample was PBMCs. These TCRs come from a human donor in good health (CMV status not recorded). Some clones in this sample may be carry-over from other donors' samples.

This chain connects TRBV24-1 to TRBJ2-1; 13 bases map to TRBD2. The trim removed 2 bases at V and 15 bases at J, leaving 6 bases unmatched. This CDR3 is 14 amino acids long. CDR1 is KGHDR and CDR2 is SFDVKD in the germline V gene. The CDR3 DNA sequence: TGTGCCACCAGTGATTCGGGACTAGCGGGAATTCTGTTCTTC. Translation gives CATSDSGLAGILFF.

This clonotype was counted between two and nine times. The chain uses TRBV28 and TRBJ2-5; 7 positions match TRBD1. V lost 7 bases, J lost 5 bases, and 7 bases stayed unmatched. CDR1 MDHEN and CDR2 SYDVKM come from the germline V gene. The CDR3 consists of 13 residues. The CDR3 DNA reads as TGTGCCAGCAACAGGGGAAGTCGTGAGACCCAGTACTTC. Its protein is CASNRGSRETQYF.

The V call is TRBV7-2, the J call TRBJ1-2; D may be TRBD1 (5 bases). Trimming pared 1 base from V and 5 bases from J, leaving 14 bases between. Germline CDR1 is SGHTA and CDR2 is FQGNSA. CDR3 length: 15 residues. CDR3 in DNA: TGTGCCAGCAGCTTAGAGTCGTCCAGGGTGTATGGCTACACCTTC. Its protein is CASSLESSRVYGYTF. The full variable domain, in which reference TRBV7-2 and TRBJ1-2 provide the parts outside the CDR3, is GAGVSQSPSNKVTEKGKDVELRCDPISGHTALYWYRQSLGQGLEFLIYFQGNSAPDKSGLPSDRFSAERTGGSVSTLTIQRTQQEDSAVYLCASSLESSRVYGYTFGSGTRLTVV.

The CDR3 DNA is TGCAGCGTTGAAGAAGGGGGACAGTCTGGGGCCAACGTCCTGACTTTC. This gives the protein CSVEEGGQSGANVLTF. The gene calls are TRBV29-1 and TRBJ2-6; 7 bases are a match to TRBD1. V lost 0 bases to trimming and J lost 1 base; unmatched junction nucleotides: 3. The CDR3 contains 16 residues. Germline V gene sequence: CDR1 SQVTM, CDR2 ANQGSEA. Based on the CDR3 plus reference TRBV29-1 and TRBJ2-6, the full variable domain is SAVISQKPSRDICQRGTSLTIQCQVDSQVTMMFWYRQQPGQSLTLIATANQGSEATYESGFVIDKFPISRPNLTFSTLTVSNMSPEDSSIYLCSVEEGGQSGANVLTFGAGSRLTVL.

This clonotype was seen only a few times. The chain combines TRBV6-5 with TRBJ1-1; D call uncertain. The CDR3 loop spans 14 amino acids. V was clipped by 5 bases and J by 1 base, with 11 bases between them. CDR1 and CDR2 (germline): MNHEY, SVGAGI. CDR3 sequence reads: CASSEWSKNTEAFF. The CDR3 region has the DNA TGTGCCAGCAGTGAATGGTCTAAGAACACTGAAGCTTTCTTT.

The V call is TRBV19, the J call TRBJ2-1, with 8 bases fitting TRBD2. V lost 3 bases, J lost 2 bases, and 0 bases stayed unmatched. This CDR3 has 14 amino acids. Germline values: CDR1 LNHDA, CDR2 SQIVND (reference sequence). Here the CDR3 DNA reads TGTGCCAGTAGTATGACTAGCGCCTACAATGAGCAGTTCTTC. This codes for CASSMTSAYNEQFF.

The genes are TRBV20-1 and TRBJ2-7; TRBD2 matches 10 bases. Trimming took 1 base from V and 5 from J; bases not matched to a gene: 5. The CDR3 is made up of 14 amino acids. Germline V gene sequence: CDR1 DFQATT, CDR2 SNEGSKA (reference sequence). The CDR3 coding sequence is TGCAGTGCTAGAGTTGGGACTAGCGTCCACGAGCAGTACTTC. Translating it yields CSARVGTSVHEQYF.